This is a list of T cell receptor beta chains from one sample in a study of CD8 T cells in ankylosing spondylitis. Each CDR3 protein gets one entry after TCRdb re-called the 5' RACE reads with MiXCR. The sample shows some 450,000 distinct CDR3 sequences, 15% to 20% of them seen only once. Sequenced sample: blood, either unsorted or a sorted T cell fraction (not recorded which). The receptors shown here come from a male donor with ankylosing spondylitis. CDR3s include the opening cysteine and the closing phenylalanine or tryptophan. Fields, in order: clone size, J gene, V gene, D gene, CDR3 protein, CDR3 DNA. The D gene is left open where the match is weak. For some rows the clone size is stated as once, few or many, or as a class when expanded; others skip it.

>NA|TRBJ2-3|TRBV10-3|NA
CATSGGSGRSADTQYF
TGTGCCACCTCTGGGGGGTCAGGGAGGAGCGCAGATACGCAGTATTTT
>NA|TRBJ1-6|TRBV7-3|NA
CASSLVRTPPSPLHF
TGTGCCAGCAGCTTAGTGAGGACGCCGCCTTCACCCCTCCACTTT
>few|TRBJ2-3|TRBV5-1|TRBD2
CASSKRTSGGADTQYF
TGCGCCAGCAGCAAAAGGACTAGCGGGGGGGCAGATACGCAGTATTTT
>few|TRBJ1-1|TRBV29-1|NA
CSVEAKGPEAFF
TGCAGCGTTGAAGCCAAAGGGCCTGAAGCTTTCTTT
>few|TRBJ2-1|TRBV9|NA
CASSVSGLSYNEQFF
TGTGCCAGCAGCGTATCGGGACTCTCCTACAATGAGCAGTTCTTC
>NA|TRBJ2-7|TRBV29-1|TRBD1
CSVWDRVGEQYF
TGCAGCGTATGGGACAGGGTGGGGGAGCAGTACTTC
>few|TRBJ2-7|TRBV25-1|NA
CASSAWAVGEQYF
TGTGCCAGCAGTGCGTGGGCAGTCGGCGAGCAGTACTTC
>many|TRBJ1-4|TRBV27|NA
CASSFGWPGEKLFF
TGTGCCAGCAGTTTTGGGTGGCCAGGGGAAAAACTGTTTTTT
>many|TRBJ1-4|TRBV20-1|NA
CSALLNEKLFF
TGCAGTGCCCTGCTTAATGAAAAACTGTTTTTT
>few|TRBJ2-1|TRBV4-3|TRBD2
CASSQEPGLVRFF
TGCGCCAGCAGCCAAGAACCGGGACTAGTTAGGTTCTTC
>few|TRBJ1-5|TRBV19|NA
CASRDRHGVNQPQHF
TGTGCCAGTAGAGACAGGCACGGCGTTAATCAGCCCCAGCATTTT
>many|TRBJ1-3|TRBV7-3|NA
CASSQGQGNTIYF
TGTGCCAGCAGCCAAGGACAGGGAAACACCATATATTTT
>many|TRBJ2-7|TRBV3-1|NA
CASSRDLYEQYF
TGTGCCAGCAGTCGTGATCTCTACGAGCAGTACTTC
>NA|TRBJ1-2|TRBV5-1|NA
CASSPDRTAGDGYTF
TGCGCCAGCAGCCCCGATCGGACAGCTGGAGATGGCTACACCTTC
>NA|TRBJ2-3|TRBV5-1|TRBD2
CASSFASGGGDTQYF
TGCGCCAGCAGCTTCGCCAGCGGGGGTGGGGATACGCAGTATTTT